The text below deals with one T cell receptor beta chain. Its specificity is not known. The data were obtained in a study of cytomegalovirus exposure and HLA in healthy donors. Study-wide context: A prior study identified 117 million unique TCR beta sequences from about 200 million T cells. Whole-study findings and limits: Three CMV-associated chains proved CMV antigen-specific in vitro. Reportedly, a later analysis found an Asian-associated ancestry cluster had fewer N-insertions than the roughly 670-donor mean.

Although they were nominally healthy when sampled, donors likely had unrecorded immune exposures. Vbeta (60) and Jbeta (13) primers were used in the PCR. The method was immunoSEQ multiplex PCR; TCRdb's version includes in-frame clones alone and lacks a portion of them. This table has about 130,000 clones, approximately 78% appearing once. The sample taken for sequencing was PBMCs. This clonotype was obtained from a human donor in good health.

CDR3 amino acids: CASSVATGQGETQYF. The CDR3, as DNA: TGTGCCAGCAGCGTAGCTACGGGACAGGGAGAGACCCAGTACTTC. The rearrangement links TRBV9 to TRBJ2-5, with 9 bases fitting TRBD1. The V segment lost 0 bases and the J segment 4 bases; nucleotides outside the gene matches: 4. The CDR3 contains 15 residues. The germline CDR1 and CDR2 sequences are SGDLS and YYNGEE. Based on the CDR3 plus reference TRBV9 and TRBJ2-5, the full variable domain is DSGVTQTPKHLITATGQRVTLRCSPRSGDLSVYWYQQSLDQGLQFLIQYYNGEERAKGNILERFSAQQFPDLHSELNLSSLELGDSALYFCASSVATGQGETQYFGPGTRLLVL.